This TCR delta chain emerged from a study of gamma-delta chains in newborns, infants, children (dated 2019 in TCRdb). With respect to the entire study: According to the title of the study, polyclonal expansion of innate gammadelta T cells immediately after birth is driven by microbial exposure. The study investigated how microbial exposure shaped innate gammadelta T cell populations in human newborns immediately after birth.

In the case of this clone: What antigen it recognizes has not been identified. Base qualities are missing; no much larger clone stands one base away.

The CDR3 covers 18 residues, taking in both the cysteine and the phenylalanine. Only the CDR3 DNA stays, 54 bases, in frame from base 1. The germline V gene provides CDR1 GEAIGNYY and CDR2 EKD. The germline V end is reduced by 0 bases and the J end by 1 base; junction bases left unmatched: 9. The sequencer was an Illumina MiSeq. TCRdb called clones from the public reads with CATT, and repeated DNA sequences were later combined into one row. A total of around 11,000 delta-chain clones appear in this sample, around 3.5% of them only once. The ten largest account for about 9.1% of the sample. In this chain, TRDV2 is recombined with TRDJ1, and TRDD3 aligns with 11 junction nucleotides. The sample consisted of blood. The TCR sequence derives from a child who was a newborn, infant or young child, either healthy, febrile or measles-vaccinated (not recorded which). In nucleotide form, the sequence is TGTGCCTGTGACACCGATGGTGGGGGATACGGTCGCACCGATAAACTCATCTTT. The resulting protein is CACDTDGGGYGRTDKLIF.